This paragraph reports one T cell receptor (beta chain). Germline V lookup: CDR1 MNHEY, CDR2 SMNVEV (reference sequence). V lost 8 bases to trimming and J lost 7 bases; unmatched junction nucleotides: 3. This CDR3 is 14 amino acids long. The record originates from a study of blood T cell repertoires in COVID-19. Sequenced by immunoSEQ multiplex PCR; TCRdb stores in-frame clones only, minus some. The table lists approximately 120,000 clones, approximately 81% of them singletons. Material for sequencing was peripheral blood. This chain joins TRBV27 and TRBJ2-1; 15 bases line up with TRBD2. The TCR was taken from a man aged 80 or over with COVID-19, enrolled during active disease. CDR3 residues: CASGGTSGRNEQFF. The CDR3 DNA reads as TGTGCCAGCGGCGGGACTAGCGGGAGGAATGAGCAGTTCTTC.